This T cell receptor (beta chain) was recovered during a study of blood T cell repertoires in COVID-19. Per the authors' pipeline: Researchers report that nucleated cell counts were estimated from reference gene primer amplification. Clones were read by immunoSEQ multiplex PCR, and TCRdb kept only the in-frame ones, dropping some. The V and J calls and clone size come from that table; D and trimming were worked out from the DNA. This sample has over 200,000 clones, with about 83% found just once. Recruited during active infection, patients (from Seattle) were subsequently followed longitudinally. The sequence came from a woman aged 25 to 45 with COVID-19, enrolled during active disease. Sequenced sample: peripheral blood.

The CDR3 reads CASRAQRFWEGNEQFF. CDR3 bases: TGTGCCAGTAGGGCTCAGCGGTTCTGGGAGGGAAATGAGCAGTTCTTC. The chain carries TRBV19 and TRBJ2-1; TRBD2 matches at 7 bases. V trimming: 6 bases; J trimming: 7 bases; junction bases outside the gene matches: 15. The CDR3 loop spans 16 amino acids. Germline lookup yields CDR1 LNHDA and CDR2 SQIVND (reference sequence).